The text below deals with one TCR beta chain. The sample belongs to a study of coeliac disease. Clones were sequenced by immunoSEQ multiplex PCR, and TCRdb holds only the in-frame ones, with some missing. The sample shows under 3,500 clones, roughly 64% of them seen only once. This CDR3 comprises 13 residues. Germline lookup yields CDR1 MNHNY and CDR2 SVGAGI (reference sequence). V lost 4 bases to trimming and J lost 2 bases, with 5 bases between them. Sequenced input: intraepithelial lymphocytes from the gut. The chain employs TRBV6-6 and TRBJ2-2; no firm D call. The clonotype was recovered from a woman in her thirties or forties. The CDR3 DNA reads TGTGCCAGCAGTTCAAGCAACACCGGGGAGCTGTTTTTT. Translation gives CASSSSNTGELFF.